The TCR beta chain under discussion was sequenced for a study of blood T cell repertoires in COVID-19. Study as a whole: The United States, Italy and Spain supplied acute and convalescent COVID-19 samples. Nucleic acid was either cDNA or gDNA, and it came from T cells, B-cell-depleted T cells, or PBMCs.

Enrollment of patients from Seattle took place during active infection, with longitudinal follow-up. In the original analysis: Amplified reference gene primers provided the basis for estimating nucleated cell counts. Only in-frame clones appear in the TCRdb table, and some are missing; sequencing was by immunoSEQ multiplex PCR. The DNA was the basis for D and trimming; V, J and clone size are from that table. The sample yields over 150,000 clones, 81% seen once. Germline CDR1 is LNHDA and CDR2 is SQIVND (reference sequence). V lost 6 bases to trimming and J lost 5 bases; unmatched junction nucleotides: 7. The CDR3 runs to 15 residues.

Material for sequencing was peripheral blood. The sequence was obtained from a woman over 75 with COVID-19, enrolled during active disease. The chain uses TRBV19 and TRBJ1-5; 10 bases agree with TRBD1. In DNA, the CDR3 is TGTGCCAGTAGCCCGCGGGACAGGGGTGATCAGCCCCAGCATTTT. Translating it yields CASSPRDRGDQPQHF.